The TCR beta chain under discussion was sequenced for a study of blood T cell dynamics during melanoma immunotherapy. Study background: Patients with metastatic melanoma got pembrolizumab or nivolumab-ipilimumab as first-line care.

Time point defined: pre-treatment baseline. Patients had no prior systemic cancer treatment, immunosuppressants or other active cancers. The CDR3 covers 15 residues. The germline CDR1 and CDR2 sequences are LNHDA and SQIVND (reference sequence). V trimming: 5 bases; J trimming: 1 base; junction bases outside the gene matches: 3. The repertoire was sequenced with immunoSEQ multiplex PCR; TCRdb's copy has only in-frame clones and lacks some. The table lists around 13,000 clones, around 90% of them singletons. Sequences were derived from effector memory CD8+ T cells from blood, sampled from a patient treated with checkpoint blockade. The chain employs TRBV19 and TRBJ2-7, with 12 bases identical to TRBD2. This TCR came from a human donor with melanoma. CDR3 nucleotide sequence: TGTGCCAGTAGTTTGACTAGCGGGAGTTCCTACGAGCAGTACTTC. Translating gives CASSLTSGSSYEQYF.